The clone carrying this T cell receptor beta chain is a singleton in its sample. The sample is drawn from a study of blood T cell repertoires in COVID-19. Original analysis: Counts of nucleated cells, estimated from reference gene primer amplification, were obtained. The method was immunoSEQ multiplex PCR; TCRdb's version includes in-frame clones alone and lacks a portion of them. V and J calls and clone size are those listed in that table; D and trimming were worked out from the DNA. The table includes around 240,000 clones, just under 85% detected once. The CDR3 totals 13 residues. Per the germline V gene, CDR1 is ENHRY and CDR2 is SYGVKD. The V end lost 2 bases, the J end lost 0 bases, and 5 bases lay between the germline ends.

This chain joins TRBV10-3 and TRBJ2-7; D ambiguous. This TCR was sampled from a woman aged 80 or over with acute or convalescent COVID-19. The sequencing input was peripheral blood. This CDR3 reads CAISEGPSYEQYF. CDR3 sequence (DNA): TGTGCCATCAGTGAGGGGCCCTCCTACGAGCAGTACTTC.